This is a list of T cell receptor beta chains from one sample in a study of cytomegalovirus exposure and HLA in healthy donors. Measured with immunoSEQ multiplex PCR; TCRdb has only the in-frame clones, and not every one. The sample has under 200,000 clones, more than 75% seen once; the top ten hold around 9.8%. Input material: PBMCs. The receptors were gathered from a man in his late teens or twenties in good health and CMV-seropositive. The CDR3 runs from the conserved cysteine through the conserved F or W. Fields, in order: D gene, J gene, clone size, V gene, CDR3 protein, CDR3 DNA. D genes are given only for firm matches. Only part of the rows carry a size: once, few, many, or a class if the clone is expanded.

>NA|TRBJ1-3|NA|TRBV6-5
CASSYGPGAGGNTIYF
TGTGCCAGCAGTTACGGCCCGGGCGCGGGGGGAAACACCATATATTTT
>NA|TRBJ1-3|NA|TRBV9
CASSVARESPGNTIYF
TGTGCCAGCAGCGTAGCTCGGGAGTCCCCGGGAAACACCATATATTTT
>TRBD1|TRBJ1-1|NA|TRBV18
CASSALTGGTEAFF
TGTGCCAGCTCAGCTCTGACAGGGGGAACTGAAGCTTTCTTT
>TRBD1|TRBJ2-2|NA|TRBV5-1
CASSSGTGVGELFF
TGCGCCAGCAGCTCCGGGACAGGGGTGGGGGAGCTGTTTTTT
>TRBD2|TRBJ2-7|NA|TRBV10-2
CASRPSGAEYEQYF
TGCGCCAGCAGACCTAGCGGGGCCGAATACGAGCAGTACTTC
>NA|TRBJ1-2|NA|TRBV27
CASSLIGRASRYGYTF
TGTGCCAGCAGTTTAATCGGCAGGGCTTCCCGCTATGGCTACACCTTC
>NA|TRBJ2-6|NA|TRBV11-3
CASSEGPPSGANGLTF
TGTGCCAGCAGCGAAGGGCCACCCTCTGGGGCCAACGGCCTGACTTTC
>NA|TRBJ1-5|NA|TRBV27
CASSLWGEPQHF
TGTGCCAGCAGTTTATGGGGCGAACCCCAGCATTTT
>NA|TRBJ1-5|once|TRBV2
CASSEQGMDQPQHF
TGTGCCAGCAGTGAACAGGGGATGGATCAGCCCCAGCATTTT
>NA|TRBJ1-2|NA|TRBV4-3
CASSPGGGASGYTF
TGCGCCAGCAGCCCCGGTGGGGGCGCGTCTGGCTACACCTTC
>TRBD1|TRBJ1-1|NA|TRBV18
CASSPPDRGVKAFF
TGTGCCAGCTCACCACCGGACAGGGGTGTGAAGGCTTTCTTT
>NA|TRBJ2-1|NA|TRBV19
CASSIDQAEENEQFF
TGTGCCAGTAGTATAGATCAGGCGGAGGAGAATGAGCAGTTCTTC
>NA|TRBJ1-4|NA|TRBV14
CASSPRSTNEKLFF
TGTGCCAGCAGCCCCAGATCTACTAATGAAAAACTGTTTTTT
>TRBD1|TRBJ1-5|NA|TRBV19
CASSTDRGNQPQHF
TGTGCCAGTAGTACGGACAGGGGGAATCAGCCCCAGCATTTT
>NA|TRBJ2-2|NA|TRBV4-1
CASRRDFNTGELFF
TGCGCCAGCAGGCGGGACTTCAACACCGGGGAGCTGTTTTTT
>NA|TRBJ2-1|NA|TRBV7-9
CASSSTYNEQFF
TGTGCCAGCAGCTCTACCTACAATGAGCAGTTCTTC
>NA|TRBJ2-2|NA|TRBV2
CASTSMAGGNTGELFF
TGTGCCAGCACTTCAATGGCGGGTGGCAACACCGGGGAGCTGTTTTTT
>NA|TRBJ1-5|once|TRBV5-1
CASSPDTSNQPQHF
TGCGCCAGCAGCCCGGACACGAGCAATCAGCCCCAGCATTTT
>NA|TRBJ1-1|NA|TRBV13
CASSLGRGTEAFF
TGTGCCAGCAGCTTAGGGAGAGGCACTGAAGCTTTCTTT
>NA|TRBJ1-5|few|TRBV7-6
CASSVDIGLNQPQHF
TGTGCCAGCAGCGTGGACATCGGCCTCAATCAGCCCCAGCATTTT
>TRBD2|TRBJ2-5|NA|TRBV7-9
CASRETSGGAQTQYF
TGTGCCAGCAGGGAGACTAGCGGGGGGGCCCAGACCCAGTACTTC
>TRBD2|TRBJ2-5|few|TRBV30
CAWSALAGGSETQYF
TGTGCCTGGAGTGCGCTAGCGGGGGGATCAGAGACCCAGTACTTC
>TRBD1|TRBJ1-1|once|TRBV28
CASSPARTGGTEAFF
TGTGCCAGCAGCCCCGCCAGAACAGGGGGCACTGAAGCTTTCTTT
>TRBD1|TRBJ1-2|few|TRBV9
CASSGQGEYYGYTF
TGTGCCAGCAGCGGACAGGGGGAGTACTATGGCTACACCTTC
>NA|TRBJ2-1|NA|TRBV15
CATSETPGYEQFF
TGTGCCACCAGCGAGACCCCAGGATACGAGCAGTTCTTC
>NA|TRBJ2-7|NA|TRBV6-6
CASSDRPEQYF
TGTGCCAGCAGCGACAGACCCGAGCAGTACTTC
>TRBD1|TRBJ1-2|NA|TRBV5-4
CASSIQGLENYGYTF
TGTGCCAGCAGCATACAGGGGTTAGAGAACTATGGCTACACCTTC
>NA|TRBJ2-5|NA|TRBV13
CASSPRGNGTQYF
TGTGCCAGCAGCCCCCGGGGGAACGGGACCCAGTACTTC
>NA|TRBJ1-4|NA|TRBV7-9
CASSSPYAIRINEKLFF
TGTGCCAGCAGCTCGCCCTATGCCATCAGGATTAATGAAAAACTGTTTTTT
>NA|TRBJ2-2|NA|TRBV5-6
CASSLVASGELFF
TGTGCCAGCAGCTTGGTAGCTTCCGGGGAGCTGTTTTTT
>TRBD1|TRBJ2-5|once|TRBV9
CASSVGQGWETQYF
TGTGCCAGCAGCGTAGGACAGGGCTGGGAGACCCAGTACTTC
>TRBD1|TRBJ2-2|NA|TRBV19
CASSGQGVTGELFF
TGTGCCAGTAGCGGACAGGGGGTCACCGGGGAGCTGTTTTTT
>NA|TRBJ1-6|few|TRBV5-4
CASSLDLYSPLHF
TGTGCCAGCAGCTTGGATCTGTATTCACCCCTCCACTTT
>NA|TRBJ2-2|NA|TRBV6-4
CASRGTRGTGELFF
TGTGCCAGCAGGGGGACAAGAGGCACCGGGGAGCTGTTTTTT
>NA|TRBJ1-1|NA|TRBV21-1
CASSKGPVSMNTEAFF
TGTGCCAGCAGCAAAGGGCCCGTCAGTATGAACACTGAAGCTTTCTTT
>NA|TRBJ1-2|NA|TRBV29-1
CSVIRQNYGYTF
TGCAGCGTTATCAGACAGAACTATGGCTACACCTTC
>NA|TRBJ2-1|few|TRBV9
CASSSDPGSFLFAQFYNEQFF
TGTGCCAGCAGCTCCGACCCCGGGTCCTTTTTGTTTGCCCAGTTTTACAATGAGCAGTTCTTC
>NA|TRBJ2-5|once|TRBV4-1
CASSQGAGRRQQETQYF
TGCGCCAGCAGCCAAGGCGCGGGACGGAGGCAACAAGAGACCCAGTACTTC
>TRBD2|TRBJ2-5|NA|TRBV19
CASSPRTSGRNQETQYF
TGTGCCAGTAGTCCTCGGACTAGCGGGCGAAATCAAGAGACCCAGTACTTC
>NA|TRBJ2-5|NA|TRBV18
CASSLIRDPGPQYF
TGTGCCAGCTCACTCATAAGAGACCCAGGTCCCCAGTACTTC
>NA|TRBJ1-5|NA|TRBV6-4
CASSETANQPQHF
TGTGCCAGCAGTGAGACAGCGAATCAGCCCCAGCATTTT
>NA|TRBJ2-6|NA|TRBV6-5
CASSLDTTGANGLTF
TGTGCCAGCAGCCTCGACACGACTGGGGCCAACGGCCTGACTTTC
>NA|TRBJ2-5|NA|TRBV29-1
CSVVVSGQETQYF
TGCAGCGTTGTAGTTAGCGGACAAGAGACCCAGTACTTC
>NA|TRBJ1-2|once|TRBV27
CASSPLFGGYTF
TGTGCCAGCAGTCCCCTCTTTGGCGGCTACACCTTC
>NA|TRBJ2-5|NA|TRBV30
CAWTGFTETQYF
TGTGCCTGGACAGGTTTTACAGAGACCCAGTACTTC
>NA|TRBJ1-5|few|TRBV2
CASSVAGQPQHF
TGTGCCAGCAGTGTTGCGGGCCAGCCCCAGCATTTT
>NA|TRBJ2-4|NA|TRBV12-5
CASGLGTGWDRPKNIQYF
TGTGCTAGTGGTCTGGGTACAGGGTGGGACCGGCCCAAAAACATTCAGTACTTC
>NA|TRBJ2-3|NA|TRBV2
CASNGQTAATDTQYF
TGTGCCAGCAACGGACAGACGGCAGCCACAGATACGCAGTATTTT
>TRBD1|TRBJ2-1|NA|TRBV7-9
CASFRGYNEQFF
TGTGCCAGCTTCAGGGGGTACAATGAGCAGTTCTTC
>NA|TRBJ2-1|NA|TRBV19
CASSIAVSSYNEQFF
TGTGCCAGTAGTATTGCAGTAAGCTCCTACAATGAGCAGTTCTTC
>NA|TRBJ2-1|few|TRBV5-4
CASSLDNYNEQFF
TGTGCCAGCAGCTTGGACAACTACAATGAGCAGTTCTTC
>NA|TRBJ2-7|NA|TRBV7-3
CASSPSISGEQYF
TGTGCCAGCAGCCCATCCATTTCGGGCGAGCAGTACTTC
>NA|TRBJ2-7|NA|TRBV18
CASSLNGQGGEQYF
TGTGCCAGCTCACTAAATGGGCAGGGCGGTGAGCAGTACTTC
>TRBD1|TRBJ1-2|NA|TRBV19
CASSIDRDYGYTF
TGTGCCAGTAGTATTGACAGGGATTATGGCTACACCTTC
>NA|TRBJ1-6|NA|TRBV4-2
CASSQGWTDYNSPLHF
TGTGCCAGCAGCCAAGGTTGGACAGATTATAATTCACCCCTCCACTTT
>NA|TRBJ2-7|NA|TRBV7-9
CASSLALSSYEQYF
TGTGCCAGCAGCTTAGCTTTGTCTTCCTACGAGCAGTACTTC
>TRBD1|TRBJ1-4|once|TRBV4-3
CASSQGVRGLANEKLFF
TGCGCCAGCAGCCAAGGGGTTAGGGGGCTGGCTAATGAAAAACTGTTTTTT
>NA|TRBJ2-3|once|TRBV7-9
CASSLSQGPTQDTQYF
TGTGCCAGCAGCTTAAGCCAGGGGCCCACACAAGATACGCAGTATTTT
>NA|TRBJ1-5|NA|TRBV19
CASSRDYDAPQHF
TGTGCCAGTAGTAGGGACTACGACGCGCCCCAGCATTTT